This T cell receptor (beta chain) derives from a study of cytomegalovirus exposure and HLA in healthy donors. Study-level information: The approximately 100 million unique TCR beta sequences, from roughly 170 million T cells, were found by an earlier analysis.

With regard to this clone: Its matching antigen is unknown.

Study-level points and caveats: Other equally common chains were less clonally expanded than HLA-associated TCR beta chains, a later analysis showed. Apart from CMV serostatus, no immune exposure information was available. The productive fraction for most TCR beta V segments was about 87% or about 30% in an earlier analysis.

CDR1 is MNHEY, CDR2 SVGAGI, per germline. The V end lost 4 bases, the J end lost 6 bases, and 21 bases lay between the germline ends. The CDR3 spans 16 residues. The study ran its PCR with 60 Vbeta and 13 Jbeta primers. Method: immunoSEQ multiplex PCR; TCRdb's copy keeps in-frame clones and lacks some. The sample table includes roughly 140,000 clones. The chain couples TRBV6-5 to TRBJ1-2; possible D gene TRBD1, 6 bases. The clonotype was recovered from a male donor in good health and CMV-seronegative. Sequencing was performed on PBMCs. The CDR3 is CASSFFRQVSKDGYTF. The CDR3 coding sequence is TGTGCCAGCAGTTTCTTCCGACAGGTCTCCAAGGATGGCTACACCTTC.